The 8 T cell receptor beta chains given below trace back to one sample, sequenced in a study of circulating and synovial CD4+ cells in juvenile arthritis. Method: immunoSEQ multiplex PCR; TCRdb's copy keeps in-frame clones and lacks some. The table lists under 40,000 clones, around 96% of them singletons, with roughly 0.74% in the top ten. Sequences were obtained from CD4+ T cells from blood. The receptors derive from a human donor with juvenile idiopathic arthritis.

V usage is TRBV6-4 and J usage is TRBJ1-5; 9 nucleotides match TRBD1. The ends lost 5 bases at V and 2 bases at J; junction bases unmatched: 7. The CDR3 is 16 residues long. Germline assignment: CDR1 MRHNA and CDR2 SNTAGT. CDR3 nucleotides: TGTGCCAGCAGTCTCCAAAGGACAGGGGGCAATCAGCCCCAGCATTTT. Protein: CASSLQRTGGNQPQHF.

This sequence joins TRBV10-3 and TRBJ2-3; 7 bases map to TRBD2. The CDR3 covers 14 residues. CDR1 is ENHRY and CDR2 is SYGVKD in the germline V gene. V shed 10 bases, J shed 4 bases, and the junction held 11 bases outside the gene matches. CDR3 in amino acids: CATLAAKGADTQYF. DNA of the CDR3: TGTGCCACCCTAGCGGCAAAAGGGGCAGATACGCAGTATTTT.

V is TRBV5-1 and J is TRBJ1-1; D remains unclear. The CDR3 length is 14 residues. Between the trimmed V and J ends, which lost 0 bases and 0 bases, there was a span of 6 bases. In germline, CDR1 is SGHRS, CDR2 YFSETQ. CDR3 amino acids: CASSLASVNTEAFF. The CDR3 coding sequence is TGCGCCAGCAGCTTGGCCTCGGTGAACACTGAAGCTTTCTTT.

CDR3 loop: CAWSAKPSGSYEQYF. The CDR3 region has the DNA TGTGCCTGGAGTGCCAAGCCTAGCGGATCCTACGAGCAGTACTTC. The chain joins TRBV30 to TRBJ2-7; 7 bases are shared with TRBD2. The CDR3 runs 15 residues. V gave up 1 base and J gave up 1 base; unmatched junction bases: 7. CDR1 is GTSNPN, CDR2 SVGIG, per germline (reference sequence).

In DNA, the CDR3 is TGTGCCAGCAGCGACCAGGCGGGGGGAGCTATATACAATGAGCAGTTCTTC. Its translation is CASSDQAGGAIYNEQFF. The gene calls are TRBV9 and TRBJ2-1; 8 bases align to TRBD2. CDR1 SGDLS and CDR2 YYNGEE come from the germline V gene. The CDR3 consists of 17 residues. V was pared by 3 bases and J by 4 bases, with 12 bases of the junction left unmatched.

This sequence joins TRBV2 and TRBJ2-4; tentatively, D is TRBD2 (7 bases). V dropped 5 bases and J dropped 4 bases, with 12 bases sitting between them. The germline V gene encodes CDR1 SNHLY and CDR2 FYNNEI. The CDR3 length is 14 residues. The CDR3 nucleotides are TGTGCCAGCAGTCGGGGGGCCCAAAAAAACATTCAGTACTTC. Translated, it gives CASSRGAQKNIQYF.

The chain uses TRBV5-4 and TRBJ2-1, with TRBD2 identical over 9 bases. CDR3 size: 15 residues. V lost 3 bases and J lost 7; bases outside the gene matches: 8. Germline V gives CDR1 SGHNT, CDR2 YYREEE (reference sequence). The CDR3: CASSYGRGGRNEQFF. In nucleotides, the CDR3 is TGTGCCAGCAGCTACGGGCGGGGGGGCCGGAATGAGCAGTTCTTC. Combining the CDR3 with reference TRBV5-4 and TRBJ2-1 gives the whole variable domain ETGVTQSPTHLIKTRGQQVTLRCSSQSGHNTVSWYQQALGQGPQFIFQYYREEENGRGNFPPRFSGLQFPNYSSELNVNALELDDSALYLCASSYGRGGRNEQFFGPGTRLTVL.

This chain uses TRBV19 with TRBJ1-5; D is undetermined. Germline V lookup: CDR1 LNHDA, CDR2 SQIVND (reference sequence). The V and J ends lost 7 bases and 0 bases respectively, with 16 bases between them. This CDR3 spans 16 amino acids. CDR3 DNA: TGTGCCAGTATGCCGCAGGCCTCGTATAGCAATCAGCCCCAGCATTTT. Translated: CASMPQASYSNQPQHF.